This TCR beta chain appears in the sequencing data of a study of shared clonotypes between healthy human individuals. CD8 cells classed as naive were CD45RO-negative and positively selected for CCR7, excluding terminally differentiated effector memory CD45RA+ cells. Donors, healthy HIV-negative adults, lacked recent acute infections or vaccinations. Concerning this clone itself: Its antigen is not identified.

The CDR3 sequence is 12 residues long. V was trimmed by 6 bases and J by 2 bases, leaving 8 bases between them. CDR1 is MNHNS, CDR2 SASEGT, per germline. The data were produced by immunoSEQ multiplex PCR, yet TCRdb's version contains in-frame clones alone and is incomplete. The sample has about 1.9 million clones; just over 90% are singletons. General study results and limits: Rarefaction curves obtained for sorted subsets showed sequencing incomplete despite large depth. Generally, estimated richness proved larger in naive subsets than it did in memory subsets.

This chain uses TRBV6-1 with TRBJ2-7; maybe TRBD1 (5 bases). This clonotype was sampled from a man younger than 35 in good health. Some clones in this sample may be carry-over from other donors' samples. Sequenced sample: naive CD8+ T cells from PBMCs. CDR3 protein: CASSETAYEQYF. DNA of the CDR3: TGTGCCAGCAGCGAGACAGCCTACGAGCAGTACTTC.